This T cell receptor (beta chain) was obtained from a study of CD8+ T cells in alopecia areata. V shed 2 bases and J shed 3 bases, with 5 bases lying between them. The CDR3 extends over 12 amino acids. In germline, CDR1 is SGHDT, CDR2 YYEEEE. The treatment was: oral pan-JAK inhibitor, 5-10 mg twice daily. Collected material from alopecia areata patients comprised lesional scalp punch biopsies and peripheral blood. Extracted from the samples, RNA was reverse transcribed into cDNA to serve as the sequencing template. Method: immunoSEQ multiplex PCR; TCRdb's copy keeps in-frame clones and lacks some. This table has around 120,000 clones, roughly 60% appearing once. Remarks on this clone: Antigen specificity is unknown.

Study-level points and caveats: Numerous clones, expanded in lesions, remained in scalp and blood during tofacitinib.

The receptor was isolated from a human donor with alopecia areata. The V call is TRBV5-6, the J call TRBJ1-1; D gene uncertain. The source material was CD8+ T cells sorted from blood, sampled at week 4, from a patient treated with tofacitinib. In nucleotides, the CDR3 is TGTGCCAGCAGCTTATTTGACACTGAAGCTTTCTTT. Translated: CASSLFDTEAFF.